This TCR beta chain is from a study of breast tumors, draining lymph nodes, adjacent tissues. Whole-study findings and limits: Luminal-like breast cancer showed significantly greater tumor-nontumor repertoire similarity than basal-like breast cancer did.

The lymph nodes were axillary draining lymph nodes from breast cancer patients. TCRdb re-analysed the multiplex PCR reads in MiXCR, keeping a single row per CDR3 protein. The sample includes about 150,000 distinct CDR3 sequences, approximately 20% seen only once; the top ten take about 2.4%. This clonotype was recorded at least ten times. The antigen remains undetermined. There are 13 residues in the CDR3. In germline, CDR1 is DFQATT, CDR2 SNEGSKA (reference sequence). V was cut by 0 bases and J by 2 bases, with 6 bases left in between. Sequenced sample: axillary lymph node tissue. This clonotype was obtained from a female donor with breast cancer. Some clones in this sample may be carry-over from other donors' samples. The chain combines TRBV20-1 with TRBJ2-3; perhaps TRBD1 as D (5 bases). This CDR3 is CSARDRDTDTQYF. The CDR3 region has the DNA TGCAGTGCTAGAGACAGGGACACAGATACGCAGTATTTT.